This T cell receptor (beta chain) comes out of a study of T cell changes during pregnancy in multiple sclerosis. Sequencing used immunoSEQ multiplex PCR; TCRdb keeps in-frame clones, though not all of them. The sample comprises tens of thousands of clones, approximately 90% of which are singletons, and 0.43% rests with the top ten. Trimming removed 0 bases at V and 0 bases at J, with 11 bases between. CDR3 size: 16 residues. CDR1 is SGHVS, CDR2 FNYEAQ, per germline. This receptor was obtained from a female donor with multiple sclerosis, enrolled in a pregnancy study. The source was CD4+ T cells from peripheral blood mononuclear cells, collected before pregnancy. The genes are TRBV7-6 and TRBJ2-5; D is uncertain. Here the CDR3 reads CASSLAFDGYQETQYF. CDR3 nucleotides: TGTGCCAGCAGCTTAGCGTTTGACGGGTACCAAGAGACCCAGTACTTC.